This TCR beta chain appears in the sequencing data of a study of CD8 T cells in ankylosing spondylitis. General study findings and limits: Clones linked to disease were reported to show significant enrichment in matched ankylosing spondylitis synovial fluid. Previously reported in reactive arthritis synovial fluid and blood were some of the motif variants. Characteristic, it appeared, of ankylosing spondylitis blood was a TCR beta motif of fewer than 10 highly homologous variants.

This clonotype was picked up many times. Its target is unknown. Quantitative 5'-RACE with molecular barcodes generated TCR beta libraries. One entry per CDR3 protein, called by TCRdb with MiXCR from the 5' RACE reads. The table records 350,000 to 550,000 distinct CDR3 sequences, 26% of them present only once. Sequenced material: blood, either unsorted or a sorted T cell fraction (not recorded which). This TCR was sampled from a male donor with ankylosing spondylitis.

The CDR3 region has the DNA TGCGCCAGCAGCTTGAAGGGACTAGGGGCAAGTGAGCAGTTCTTC. Protein: CASSLKGLGASEQFF. This chain joins TRBV5-1 and TRBJ2-1, with 8 bases that match TRBD2. This CDR3 has 15 residues. V lost 1 base, J lost 9 bases, and 9 bases stayed unmatched. The germline gives CDR1 SGHRS, CDR2 YFSETQ.